This section outlines one T cell receptor (beta chain) sequence together with its context. Its antigen remains unknown. These data are taken from a study of CD8 T cells in ankylosing spondylitis. General observations from the study: In ankylosing spondylitis blood, a motif of roughly eight highly homologous TCR beta variants appeared characteristic. Earlier literature documents some of the motif variants in reactive arthritis synovial fluid and blood. Matched synovial fluid from ankylosing spondylitis patients was reported to be enriched for disease-linked clones.

From the 5' RACE reads, TCRdb called clonotypes with MiXCR, one entry per CDR3 protein. Here the sample spans roughly 25,000 distinct CDR3 sequences, about 15% being singletons. J gave up 3 bases and V 6 bases, and 3 bases lay outside the gene matches. This CDR3 has 14 residues. V gene TRBV12-3 or TRBV12-4 combines with J gene TRBJ2-7; 12 bases match TRBD2. Sequencing was performed on blood. The source is a male donor with ankylosing spondylitis or in good health (not recorded which). Here the CDR3 DNA reads TGTGCCAGCAGAACGACTAGCGGGAGCTACGAGCAGTACTTC. Translation: CASRTTSGSYEQYF.